The source of this T cell receptor (beta chain) is a study of CD8+ T cells in alopecia areata. Treatment of the sample: oral pan-JAK inhibitor, 5-10 mg twice daily. Patients with alopecia areata provided lesional scalp punch biopsies as well as peripheral blood. The CDR3 covers 16 residues. Looked up from germline, CDR1 is SGHRS and CDR2 is YFSETQ. V was shortened by 0 bases and J by 0 bases, with 11 bases between the two germline ends. Investigators isolated RNA and reverse transcribed it into cDNA to act as the sequencing template. Measured with immunoSEQ multiplex PCR; TCRdb has only the in-frame clones, and not every one. Among some 180,000 clones, about 47% were seen once, and the ten largest hold about a tenth.

This chain links TRBV5-1 with TRBJ2-3; TRBD2 is a possible D gene (5 bases). The sequence was collected from a human donor with alopecia areata. Sequences were derived from CD8+ T cells sorted from blood, sampled at week 52, from a patient treated with tofacitinib. The CDR3 bases are TGCGCCAGCAGCTTGGATGTCGGGATGAGCACAGATACGCAGTATTTT. It is translated as CASSLDVGMSTDTQYF.